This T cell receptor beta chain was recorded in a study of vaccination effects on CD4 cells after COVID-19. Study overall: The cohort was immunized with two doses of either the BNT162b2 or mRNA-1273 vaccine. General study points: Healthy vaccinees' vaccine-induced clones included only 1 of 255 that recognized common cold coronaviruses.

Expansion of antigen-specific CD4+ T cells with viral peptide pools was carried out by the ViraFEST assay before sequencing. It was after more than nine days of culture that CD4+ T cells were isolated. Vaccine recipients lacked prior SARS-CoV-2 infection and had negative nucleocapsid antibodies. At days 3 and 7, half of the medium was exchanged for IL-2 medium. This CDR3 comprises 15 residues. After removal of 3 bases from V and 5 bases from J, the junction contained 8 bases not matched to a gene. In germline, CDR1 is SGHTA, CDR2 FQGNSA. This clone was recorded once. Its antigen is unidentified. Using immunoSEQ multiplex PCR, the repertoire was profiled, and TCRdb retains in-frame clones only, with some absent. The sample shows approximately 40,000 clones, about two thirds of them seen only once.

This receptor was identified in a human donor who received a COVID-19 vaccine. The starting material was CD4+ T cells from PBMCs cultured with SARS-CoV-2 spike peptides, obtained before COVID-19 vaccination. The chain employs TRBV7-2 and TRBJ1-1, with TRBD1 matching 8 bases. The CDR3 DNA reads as TGTGCCAGCAGCTTCCAGGGGGCTTTAGGTACTGAAGCTTTCTTT. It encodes CASSFQGALGTEAFF.